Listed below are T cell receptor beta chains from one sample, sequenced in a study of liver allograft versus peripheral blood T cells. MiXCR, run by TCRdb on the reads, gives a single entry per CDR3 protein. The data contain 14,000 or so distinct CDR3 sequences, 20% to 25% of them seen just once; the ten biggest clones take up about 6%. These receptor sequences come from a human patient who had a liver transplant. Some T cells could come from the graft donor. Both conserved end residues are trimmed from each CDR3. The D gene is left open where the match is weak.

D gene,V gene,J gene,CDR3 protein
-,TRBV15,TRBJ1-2,ATSRGGGSTSYGYT
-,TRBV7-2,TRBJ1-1,ASSLGRNTEAF
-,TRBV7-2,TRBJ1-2,ASSSGPPFSGYT
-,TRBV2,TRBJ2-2,ASSVRGGTGELF
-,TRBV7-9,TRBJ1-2,ASSSIQINYGYT
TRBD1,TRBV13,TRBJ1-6,ASSLKFDRGRDYSPLH
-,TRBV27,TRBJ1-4,ASSLGLDNEKLF
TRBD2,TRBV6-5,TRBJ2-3,ASSGTSGGFTDTQY
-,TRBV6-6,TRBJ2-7,ASKPRPLSYEQY
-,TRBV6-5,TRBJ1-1,ASSNPGLGAF
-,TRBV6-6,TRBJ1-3,ASSFDRSSGNTIY
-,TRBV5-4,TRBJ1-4,ASSLEGAGRSEKLF
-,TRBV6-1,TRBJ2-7,ASSPTAFSSYEQY
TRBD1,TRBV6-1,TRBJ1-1,ASIRTGNTEAF
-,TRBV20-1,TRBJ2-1,SEGSSYTNEQF
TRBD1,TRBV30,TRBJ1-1,AWSRGQAHTEAF
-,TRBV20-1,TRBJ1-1,SARDMRGTTEAF
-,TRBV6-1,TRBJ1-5,ASNSGVSNQPQH
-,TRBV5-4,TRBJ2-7,ASSWRMGNEQY
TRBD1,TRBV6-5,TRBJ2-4,ASRQTGGGKNIQY
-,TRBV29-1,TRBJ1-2,SVEDPLYGYT
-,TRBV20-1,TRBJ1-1,SAPPGGRVSTEAF